These 12 T cell receptor beta chains share one sample of origin, sequenced in a study of shared T cell receptors in the human thymus. TCRdb's table, derived via immunoSEQ multiplex PCR, lists solely in-frame clones and lacks some. The sample carries about 540,000 clones, approximately 78% recorded once. These data were likewise used in another study, on human thymus T cells.

Sequenced sample: thymocytes. All receptors come from a boy in the first two years of life with a congenital heart defect.

The chain employs TRBV21-1 and TRBJ1-5. TRBV21-1 is termed a pseudogene. CDR3 length equals 10 residues. The CDR3 is CASSRRGSHF. The CDR3 bases are TGTGCCAGCAGCAGGCGGGGATCGCATTTT.

The chain joins TRBV6-1 to TRBJ2-7; 7 bases agree with TRBD2. The trim removed 2 bases at V and 6 bases at J, leaving 1 base unmatched. Germline CDR1 is MNHNS and CDR2 is SASEGT. The CDR3 consists of 12 residues. The CDR3 region is CASSEPGGEQYF. The CDR3 DNA sequence: TGTGCCAGCAGTGAACCGGGGGGCGAGCAGTACTTC.

The rearrangement joins TRBV5-6 to TRBJ2-3, with D perhaps matching TRBD1 (5 bases). The CDR3 loop spans 15 amino acids. The V gene's germline CDR1 is SGHDT and CDR2 YYEEEE. Trimming removed 4 bases from V and 2 bases from J, with 14 bases in between. CDR3 sequence reads: CASSLGRVHTDTQYF. The CDR3 nucleotides read TGTGCCAGCAGCCTTGGCAGGGTCCACACAGATACGCAGTATTTT.

This rearrangement joins TRBV9 to TRBJ1-2; no reliable D call. This CDR3 has 17 residues. Trimming left V 1 base short and J 0 bases short, with 16 bases between. Germline V CDR1 and CDR2: SGDLS, YYNGEE. The DNA for the CDR3 is TGTGCCAGCAGCGTACTAGGTGAACCGTCCTCTAACTATGGCTACACCTTC. This encodes CASSVLGEPSSNYGYTF.

The chain recombines TRBV2 with TRBJ2-1, with TRBD2 matching over 15 bases. V lost 1 base and J lost 2; bases outside the gene matches: 3. Per the germline V gene, CDR1 is SNHLY and CDR2 is FYNNEI. The CDR3 length is 18 residues. Here the CDR3 reads CASSEGTSGRGAYNEQFF. The CDR3 DNA is TGTGCCAGCAGTGAAGGGACTAGCGGGAGGGGCGCCTACAATGAGCAGTTCTTC.

The V gene is TRBV6-5, the J gene TRBJ2-7, with TRBD2 as a possible D gene (6 bases). CDR3 size: 15 residues. Trimming removed 2 bases at V and 3 bases at J, with 14 bases between. Germline V CDR1 and CDR2: MNHEY, SVGAGI. The CDR3 spells CASSYGLALNYEQYF. The CDR3 DNA reads as TGTGCCAGCAGTTACGGGCTAGCGCTAAACTACGAGCAGTACTTC.

The chain carries TRBV11-2 and TRBJ1-1; unclear D gene. Trimming took 1 base from V and 5 from J, leaving 11 bases between them. The CDR3 totals 14 residues. Looked up from germline, CDR1 is SGHAT and CDR2 is FQNNGV. In nucleotides, the CDR3 is TGTGCCAGCAGCTTAGGGCCGTATGTTACTGAAGCTTTCTTT. This encodes CASSLGPYVTEAFF.

The genes are TRBV5-1 and TRBJ2-5; D is unresolved. This CDR3 has 14 residues. Deletions cut 4 bases from V and 0 bases from J, with 10 bases between. Germline-derived CDR1 and CDR2 are SGHRS and YFSETQ. The CDR3 nucleotides read TGCGCCAGCAGCGAATCAGGATACCAAGAGACCCAGTACTTC. Its protein product is CASSESGYQETQYF.

The chain links TRBV28 to TRBJ2-3; D gene unclear. The CDR3 spans 11 residues. Per germline, CDR1 MDHEN and CDR2 SYDVKM. Trimming removed 3 bases at V and 5 bases at J, with 3 bases between. The DNA of the CDR3 is TGTGCCAGCAGTTTTCAAGATACGCAGTATTTT. Translating it yields CASSFQDTQYF.

CDR3 amino acids: CASSLRGRVTDTQYF. In DNA form, the CDR3 reads TGTGCCAGCAGTTTACGCGGGAGGGTGACAGATACGCAGTATTTT. The chain is built from TRBV28 and TRBJ2-3, with 9 bases identical to TRBD2. CDR1 is MDHEN, CDR2 SYDVKM, per germline. V was clipped by 2 bases and J by 3 bases; unmatched bases: 3. This CDR3 has 15 amino acids.

The chain carries TRBV7-2 and TRBJ2-3; tentative D call: TRBD1 (6 bases). Trimming left V 4 bases short and J 1 base short, with 12 bases between. Germline lookup yields CDR1 SGHTA and CDR2 FQGNSA. The CDR3 is made up of 15 amino acids. The CDR3: CASSSPGQRTDTQYF. In DNA form, the CDR3 reads TGTGCCAGCAGCTCTCCGGGACAACGCACAGATACGCAGTATTTT.

The rearrangement joins TRBV30 to TRBJ2-7; the D gene is possibly TRBD2 (6 bases). Germline V lookup: CDR1 GTSNPN, CDR2 SVGIG (reference sequence). V lost 3 bases to trimming and J lost 7 bases, with 16 bases between them. This CDR3 is built from 13 residues. This chain's CDR3 is CAWRGDSNTEQYF. The CDR3 DNA is TGTGCCTGGAGAGGGGACTCCAACACGGAGCAGTACTTC. Together with reference TRBV30 and TRBJ2-7, the CDR3 gives the full variable domain: SQTIHQWPATLVQPVGSPLSLECTVEGTSNPNLYWYRQAAGRGLQLLFYSVGIGQISSEVPQNLSASRPQDRQFILSSKKLLLSDSGFYLCAWRGDSNTEQYFGPGTRLTVT.